This is a list of T cell receptor beta chains from one sample in a study of T-cell memory formation after mild COVID-19. Via MiXCR, TCRdb re-called the 5' RACE reads, giving one row per CDR3 protein. This table has hundreds of thousands of distinct CDR3 sequences, about a fifth appearing once. Source material: PBMCs or a T cell subset sorted from them (not recorded which). These TCRs come from an adult woman who had mild COVID-19 (a few samples of this study predate the infection). Cell type and time point are not known. The CDR3 runs from the conserved cysteine through the conserved F or W. Fields, in order: D gene, V gene, clone size, J gene, CDR3 DNA, CDR3 protein. The D gene is left open where the match is weak. Clone size is stated in some rows and not others, as once, few, many or a class when expanded.

d_gene: -; v_gene: TRBV5-1; abundance: -; j_gene: TRBJ2-3; CDR3nt: TGCGCCAGCAGCCCAGATTTAAATACGCAGTATTTT; CDR3aa: CASSPDLNTQYF
d_gene: TRBD2; v_gene: TRBV5-1; abundance: many; j_gene: TRBJ2-3; CDR3nt: TGCGCCAGCAGCTCCCTAACTAGCGGGGGGTCAGATACGCAGTATTTT; CDR3aa: CASSSLTSGGSDTQYF
d_gene: TRBD1; v_gene: TRBV7-9; abundance: few; j_gene: TRBJ2-2; CDR3nt: TGTGCCAGCAGCTTAGGTGACAGGGGGAAGTTGCTGGCCGGGGAGCTGTTTTTT; CDR3aa: CASSLGDRGKLLAGELFF
d_gene: -; v_gene: TRBV7-9; abundance: few; j_gene: TRBJ2-7; CDR3nt: TGTGCCAGCAGACACCCTGACAGGAACTCCTACGAGCAGTACTTC; CDR3aa: CASRHPDRNSYEQYF
d_gene: -; v_gene: TRBV5-1; abundance: few; j_gene: TRBJ1-2; CDR3nt: TGCGCCAGCAGCTTGGAGGCGGGGACCTATGGCTACACCTTC; CDR3aa: CASSLEAGTYGYTF
d_gene: -; v_gene: TRBV7-2; abundance: few; j_gene: TRBJ1-3; CDR3nt: TGTGCCAGCAGGCAGACAGGCGGCGTAGCCTCTGGAAACACCATATATTTT; CDR3aa: CASRQTGGVASGNTIYF
d_gene: TRBD2; v_gene: TRBV11-3; abundance: -; j_gene: TRBJ2-1; CDR3nt: TGTGCCAGCAGCTTCACGGGAGGCGTCAATGAGCAGTTCTTC; CDR3aa: CASSFTGGVNEQFF
d_gene: -; v_gene: TRBV24-1; abundance: -; j_gene: TRBJ2-2; CDR3nt: TGTGCCACCAGTGATCCACGGGAGAGCACCGGGGAGCTGTTTTTT; CDR3aa: CATSDPRESTGELFF
d_gene: -; v_gene: TRBV19; abundance: -; j_gene: TRBJ1-5; CDR3nt: TGTGCCAGTAGTATCTTGCGGGTGGGGGCCGCAGGAGATCAGCCCCAGCATTTT; CDR3aa: CASSILRVGAAGDQPQHF
d_gene: -; v_gene: TRBV12-3/TRBV12-4; abundance: few; j_gene: TRBJ2-1; CDR3nt: TGTGCCAGCAGCTATTCGGGACTTCAGTTCTTC; CDR3aa: CASSYSGLQFF
d_gene: TRBD2; v_gene: TRBV4-3; abundance: few; j_gene: TRBJ2-3; CDR3nt: TGCGCCAGCAGCCAAGAACGGTTCGCGGGAGGGCCTAATACGCAGTATTTT; CDR3aa: CASSQERFAGGPNTQYF
d_gene: -; v_gene: TRBV11-2; abundance: many; j_gene: TRBJ1-5; CDR3nt: TGTGCCAGCAGCTTAGATACTCAGCCCCAGCATTTT; CDR3aa: CASSLDTQPQHF
d_gene: -; v_gene: TRBV6-2/TRBV6-3; abundance: -; j_gene: TRBJ1-1; CDR3nt: TGTGCCAGCAGGCCCCAGGGAGGCCCTGAAGCTGTCTTT; CDR3aa: CASRPQGGPEAVF
d_gene: TRBD2; v_gene: TRBV7-9; abundance: many; j_gene: TRBJ2-1; CDR3nt: TGTGCCAGCAGCTTAGCGGGAGGGCCTAACAATGAGCAGTTCTTC; CDR3aa: CASSLAGGPNNEQFF
d_gene: -; v_gene: TRBV5-6; abundance: few; j_gene: TRBJ2-1; CDR3nt: TGTGCCAGCAGCTTCTCCTCGGGTGTATCCTCCTACAATGAGCAGTTCTTC; CDR3aa: CASSFSSGVSSYNEQFF
d_gene: -; v_gene: TRBV9; abundance: -; j_gene: TRBJ2-6; CDR3nt: TGTGCCAGCAGCCCCCCCCGCGACGTCCCCACTGGGGCCAACGTCCTGACTTTC; CDR3aa: CASSPPRDVPTGANVLTF
d_gene: TRBD2; v_gene: TRBV5-8; abundance: few; j_gene: TRBJ2-7; CDR3nt: TGTGCCAGCAGCGCGGGAGGGTATTGGCAGTACTTC; CDR3aa: CASSAGGYWQYF
d_gene: TRBD1; v_gene: TRBV25-1; abundance: -; j_gene: TRBJ1-1; CDR3nt: TGTGCCAGCACCCACCCAGGGGGCCACACTGAAGCTTTCTTT; CDR3aa: CASTHPGGHTEAFF
d_gene: TRBD2; v_gene: TRBV11-2; abundance: few; j_gene: TRBJ2-5; CDR3nt: TGTGCCAGCAGCTTATTCGGGCGGGAGAAAGAGACCCAGTACTTC; CDR3aa: CASSLFGREKETQYF
d_gene: TRBD2; v_gene: TRBV29-1; abundance: -; j_gene: TRBJ2-1; CDR3nt: TGCAGCGTTGAAGATGCGGAGGGCGGGGGGCCCTACAATGAGCAGTTCTTC; CDR3aa: CSVEDAEGGGPYNEQFF
d_gene: -; v_gene: TRBV6-1; abundance: -; j_gene: TRBJ2-3; CDR3nt: TGTGCCAGCAGTGCGATAGCGACTACCACAGATACGCAGTATTTT; CDR3aa: CASSAIATTTDTQYF
d_gene: -; v_gene: TRBV6-1; abundance: few; j_gene: TRBJ2-7; CDR3nt: TGTGCCAGCAGTGAAGCAGCAAGGCTCCACGAGCAGTACTTC; CDR3aa: CASSEAARLHEQYF
d_gene: TRBD2; v_gene: TRBV20-1; abundance: few; j_gene: TRBJ2-5; CDR3nt: TGCAGTGCTAGGGATGGACTAGCGGGAGTTAGAGAGACCCAGTACTTC; CDR3aa: CSARDGLAGVRETQYF
d_gene: TRBD1; v_gene: TRBV5-1; abundance: -; j_gene: TRBJ1-6; CDR3nt: TGCGCCAGCAGCTTGGGGACAGGGGAAATCAGTTCACCCCTCCACTTT; CDR3aa: CASSLGTGEISSPLHF
d_gene: -; v_gene: TRBV3-1; abundance: -; j_gene: TRBJ2-7; CDR3nt: TGTGCCAGCAGCCCCCGAGGAGGTCTGTACGAGCAGTACTTC; CDR3aa: CASSPRGGLYEQYF
d_gene: -; v_gene: TRBV5-1; abundance: -; j_gene: TRBJ1-1; CDR3nt: TGCGCCAGCAGCCGCCGCCCGGAGAACACTGAAGCTTTCTTT; CDR3aa: CASSRRPENTEAFF
d_gene: TRBD2; v_gene: TRBV7-8; abundance: many; j_gene: TRBJ2-3; CDR3nt: TGTGCCAGCAGCTTAGTTATCTCGGGAGGGGGCACAGATACGCAGTATTTT; CDR3aa: CASSLVISGGGTDTQYF
d_gene: -; v_gene: TRBV12-3/TRBV12-4; abundance: -; j_gene: TRBJ1-1; CDR3nt: TGTGCCAGCAGTTTAATCCAGGGCGGGACTGAAGCTTTCTTT; CDR3aa: CASSLIQGGTEAFF
d_gene: -; v_gene: TRBV20-1; abundance: -; j_gene: TRBJ1-1; CDR3nt: TGCAGTGCTGGGCCAGGCCTTCCCTCTTTCTTT; CDR3aa: CSAGPGLPSFF
d_gene: TRBD2; v_gene: TRBV14; abundance: -; j_gene: TRBJ2-1; CDR3nt: TGTGCCAGCAGCCAAGGGCTTAGCGGGAGGCTCCACAATGAGCAGTTCTTC; CDR3aa: CASSQGLSGRLHNEQFF
d_gene: -; v_gene: TRBV3-1; abundance: -; j_gene: TRBJ1-2; CDR3nt: TGTGCCAGCAGCTCGCAGGGTACCTATGGCTACACCTTC; CDR3aa: CASSSQGTYGYTF
d_gene: -; v_gene: TRBV2; abundance: few; j_gene: TRBJ2-1; CDR3nt: TGTGCCAGCAGTGAAGCGGCCAAGACAACGCAGTTCTTC; CDR3aa: CASSEAAKTTQFF
d_gene: -; v_gene: TRBV6-5; abundance: -; j_gene: TRBJ2-2; CDR3nt: TGTGCCAGCAGTTACCTTCTCCAGGGGGGTACCGGGGAGCTGTTTTTT; CDR3aa: CASSYLLQGGTGELFF
d_gene: -; v_gene: TRBV21-1; abundance: -; j_gene: TRBJ2-7; CDR3nt: TGTGCCAGCTTCGCCGGTCTCCACGAGCAGTACTTC; CDR3aa: CASFAGLHEQYF
d_gene: -; v_gene: TRBV9; abundance: -; j_gene: TRBJ2-1; CDR3nt: TGTGCCAGCAGCGTAGTAAGCGACTACAATGAGCAGTTCTTC; CDR3aa: CASSVVSDYNEQFF
d_gene: -; v_gene: TRBV15; abundance: -; j_gene: TRBJ2-3; CDR3nt: TGTGCCACCAGCAGAGACGGAGGTACGCAGTATTTT; CDR3aa: CATSRDGGTQYF
d_gene: -; v_gene: TRBV7-2; abundance: -; j_gene: TRBJ1-4; CDR3nt: TGTGCCAGCAGCTTTCGCCCTCCAAACCTACTTGGGACTAATGAAAAACTGTTTTTT; CDR3aa: CASSFRPPNLLGTNEKLFF
d_gene: TRBD2; v_gene: TRBV5-1; abundance: -; j_gene: TRBJ2-7; CDR3nt: TGCGCCAGCAGCTTAAGGACCCCCGGGACTAGCGGGGACCCATCCTACGAGCAGTACTTC; CDR3aa: CASSLRTPGTSGDPSYEQYF
d_gene: TRBD1; v_gene: TRBV7-9; abundance: -; j_gene: TRBJ2-7; CDR3nt: TGTGCCAGCAGCTCGGTCCCGGGACAGGGGGCCTACGAGCAGTACTTC; CDR3aa: CASSSVPGQGAYEQYF
d_gene: -; v_gene: TRBV7-2; abundance: few; j_gene: TRBJ2-7; CDR3nt: TGTGCCAGCAGTAAAGGTGATCTCGGGAGCAATTCCTACGAGCAGTACTTC; CDR3aa: CASSKGDLGSNSYEQYF
d_gene: -; v_gene: TRBV23-1; abundance: -; j_gene: TRBJ2-4; CDR3nt: TGCGCCAGCAGTCAAGGTACCAGGAATGTTGGGCTAGCCAAAAACATTCAGTACTTC; CDR3aa: CASSQGTRNVGLAKNIQYF
d_gene: -; v_gene: TRBV18; abundance: few; j_gene: TRBJ1-5; CDR3nt: TGTGCCAGCTCAGGGCGGACTAGCAATCAGCCCCAGCATTTT; CDR3aa: CASSGRTSNQPQHF
d_gene: -; v_gene: TRBV5-1; abundance: -; j_gene: TRBJ2-6; CDR3nt: TGCGCCAGCAGCTTGGACAGCGAGGACTGGAGAGGGGCCAACGTCCTGACTTTC; CDR3aa: CASSLDSEDWRGANVLTF